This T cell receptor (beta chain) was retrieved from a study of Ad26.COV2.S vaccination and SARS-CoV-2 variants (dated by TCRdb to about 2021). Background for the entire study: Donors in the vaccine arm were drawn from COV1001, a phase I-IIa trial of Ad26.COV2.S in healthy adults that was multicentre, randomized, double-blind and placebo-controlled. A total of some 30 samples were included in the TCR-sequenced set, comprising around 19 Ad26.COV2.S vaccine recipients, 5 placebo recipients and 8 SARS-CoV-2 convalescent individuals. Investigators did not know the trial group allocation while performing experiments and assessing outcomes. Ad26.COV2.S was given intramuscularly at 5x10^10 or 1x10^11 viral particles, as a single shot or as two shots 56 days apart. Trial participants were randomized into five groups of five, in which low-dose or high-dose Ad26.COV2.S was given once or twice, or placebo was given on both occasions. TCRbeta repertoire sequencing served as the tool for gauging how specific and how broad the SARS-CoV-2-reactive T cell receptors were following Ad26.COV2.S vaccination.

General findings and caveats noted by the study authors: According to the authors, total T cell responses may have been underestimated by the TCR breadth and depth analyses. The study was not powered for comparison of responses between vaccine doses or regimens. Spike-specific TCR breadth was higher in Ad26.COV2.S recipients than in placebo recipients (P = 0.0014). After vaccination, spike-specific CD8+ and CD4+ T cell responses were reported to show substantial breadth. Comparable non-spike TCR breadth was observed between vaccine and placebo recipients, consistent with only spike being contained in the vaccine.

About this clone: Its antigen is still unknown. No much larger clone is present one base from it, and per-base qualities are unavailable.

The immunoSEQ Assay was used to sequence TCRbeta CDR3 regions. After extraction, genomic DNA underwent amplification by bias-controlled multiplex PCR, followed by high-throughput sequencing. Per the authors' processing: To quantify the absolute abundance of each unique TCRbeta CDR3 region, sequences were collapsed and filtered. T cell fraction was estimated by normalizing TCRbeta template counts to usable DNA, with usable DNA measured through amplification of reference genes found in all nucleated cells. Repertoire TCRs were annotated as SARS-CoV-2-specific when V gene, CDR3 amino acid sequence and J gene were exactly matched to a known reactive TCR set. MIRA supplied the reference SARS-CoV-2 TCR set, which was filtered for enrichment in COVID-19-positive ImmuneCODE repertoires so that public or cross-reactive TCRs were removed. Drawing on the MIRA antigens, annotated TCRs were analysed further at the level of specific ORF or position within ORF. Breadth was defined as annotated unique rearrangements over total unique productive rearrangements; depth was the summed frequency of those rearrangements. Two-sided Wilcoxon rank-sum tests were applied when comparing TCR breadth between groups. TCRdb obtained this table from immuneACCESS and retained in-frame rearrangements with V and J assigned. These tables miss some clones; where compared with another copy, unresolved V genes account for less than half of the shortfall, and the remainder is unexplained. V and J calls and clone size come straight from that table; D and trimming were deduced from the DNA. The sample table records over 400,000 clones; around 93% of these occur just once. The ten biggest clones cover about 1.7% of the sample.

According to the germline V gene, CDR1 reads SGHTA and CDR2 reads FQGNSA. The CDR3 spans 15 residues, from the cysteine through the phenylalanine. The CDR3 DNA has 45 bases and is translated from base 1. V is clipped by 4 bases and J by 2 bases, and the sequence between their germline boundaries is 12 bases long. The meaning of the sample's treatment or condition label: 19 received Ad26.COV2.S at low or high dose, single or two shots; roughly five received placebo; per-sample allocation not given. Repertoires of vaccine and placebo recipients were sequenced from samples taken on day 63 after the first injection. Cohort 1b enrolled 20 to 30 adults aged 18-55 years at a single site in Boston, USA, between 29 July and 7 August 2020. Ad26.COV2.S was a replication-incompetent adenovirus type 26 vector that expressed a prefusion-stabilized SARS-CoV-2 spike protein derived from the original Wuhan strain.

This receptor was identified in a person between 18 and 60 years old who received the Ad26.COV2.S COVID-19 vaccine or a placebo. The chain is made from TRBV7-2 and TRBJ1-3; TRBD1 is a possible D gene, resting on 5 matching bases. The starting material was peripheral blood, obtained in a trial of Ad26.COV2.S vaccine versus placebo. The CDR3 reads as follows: CASSSRQGPGNTIYF. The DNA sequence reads TGTGCCAGCAGCTCACGCCAGGGCCCTGGAAACACCATATATTTT.